This record covers a single T cell receptor (beta chain). What it binds is unknown. This sample was taken from a study of Ad26.COV2.S vaccination and SARS-CoV-2 variants. Study-wide context: Doses of Ad26.COV2.S were injected into muscle once or twice, 56 days apart. Study outcomes and limitations: Relative to placebo recipients, vaccine recipients exhibited elevated spike-specific TCR breadth. Considerable breadth of spike-specific CD8+ and CD4+ T cell responses has reportedly been documented following vaccination.

Clones were sequenced by immunoSEQ multiplex PCR, and TCRdb holds only the in-frame ones, with some missing. This sample carries approximately 480,000 clones, about 83% of them seen once, and the ten largest clones take around 13%. Treatment denoted: some 20 received Ad26.COV2.S at low or high dose, single or two shots; 5 received placebo; per-sample allocation not given. Each sample was drawn 63 days after the first injection (of vaccine or placebo). The TCR originated in a person aged 18-65 years who received the Ad26.COV2.S COVID-19 vaccine or a placebo. The source material was peripheral blood, sampled in a trial of Ad26.COV2.S vaccine versus placebo.

The CDR3 loop is CASSKGLAGGSYEQYF. CDR3 in DNA: TGTGCCAGCAGTAAGGGACTAGCGGGAGGAAGCTACGAGCAGTACTTC. The chain recombines TRBV6-2 or TRBV6-3 with TRBJ2-7; 15 nucleotides line up with TRBD2. Germline V gives CDR1 MNHEY, CDR2 SVGEGT. CDR3 length equals 16 residues. J was trimmed by 3 bases and V by 5 bases; bases with no gene match: 5.